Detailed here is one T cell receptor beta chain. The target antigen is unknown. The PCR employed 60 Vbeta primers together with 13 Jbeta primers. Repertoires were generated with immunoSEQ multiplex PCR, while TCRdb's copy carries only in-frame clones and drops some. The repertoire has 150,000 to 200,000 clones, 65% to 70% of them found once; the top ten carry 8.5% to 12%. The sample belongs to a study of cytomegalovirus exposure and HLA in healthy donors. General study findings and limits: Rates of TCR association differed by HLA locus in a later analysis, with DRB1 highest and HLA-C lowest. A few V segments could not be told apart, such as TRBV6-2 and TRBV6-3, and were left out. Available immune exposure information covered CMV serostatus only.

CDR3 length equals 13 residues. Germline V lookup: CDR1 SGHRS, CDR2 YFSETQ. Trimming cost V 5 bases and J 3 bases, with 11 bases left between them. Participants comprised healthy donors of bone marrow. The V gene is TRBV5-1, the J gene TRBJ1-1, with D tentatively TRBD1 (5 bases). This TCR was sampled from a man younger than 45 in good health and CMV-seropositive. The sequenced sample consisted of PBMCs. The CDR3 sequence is CASRGRGDTEAFF. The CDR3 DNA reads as TGCGCCAGCAGGGGGCGCGGGGACACTGAAGCTTTCTTT.